Listed below are T cell receptor beta chains from one sample, sequenced in a study of cytomegalovirus exposure and HLA in healthy donors. The repertoire was sequenced with immunoSEQ multiplex PCR; TCRdb's copy has only in-frame clones and lacks some. The table includes 75,000 to 90,000 clones, around 70% detected once. The sample consisted of PBMCs. The receptors here all came from a woman aged 40 to 49 in good health and CMV-seropositive. CDR3s include the opening cysteine and the closing phenylalanine or tryptophan. D genes are given only for firm matches. Clone size, where shown, is once, few, many, or a class for clones that have expanded.

J gene,clone size,V gene,D gene,CDR3 DNA,CDR3 protein
TRBJ2-5,.,TRBV6-5,.,TGTGCCAGCAGTTACTCGGTGGGAGCGGGTCAAGAGACCCAGTACTTC,CASSYSVGAGQETQYF
TRBJ2-7,.,TRBV30,TRBD2,TGTGCCTGGAGCCCCACGGGACTACTCTTCCTCGAGCAGTACTTC,CAWSPTGLLFLEQYF
TRBJ1-1,few,TRBV4-3,.,TGCGCCAGCAGCCAGGGGACTACGAACACTGAAGCTTTCTTT,CASSQGTTNTEAFF
TRBJ2-1,.,TRBV10-3,TRBD2,TGTGCCATCAGTAGACTAGCGGGAGACGGCGAGCAGTTCTTC,CAISRLAGDGEQFF
TRBJ2-1,few,TRBV7-2,.,TGTGCCAGCAGCTTAGCGATCAATTCAGGTGGTGAGCAGTTCTTC,CASSLAINSGGEQFF
TRBJ2-1,.,TRBV6-5,TRBD1,TGTGCCAGCAGCAGGACAGGGACGAGCAATGAGCAGTTCTTC,CASSRTGTSNEQFF
TRBJ1-5,.,TRBV6-1,TRBD1,TGTGCCAGCAGTGACCCGATGGGTTGGACAGGGCAATATAGCAATCAGCCCCAGCATTTT,CASSDPMGWTGQYSNQPQHF
TRBJ2-1,few,TRBV6-5,.,TGTGCCAGCAAAAGGCGGGACCCGTACAATGAGCAGTTCTTC,CASKRRDPYNEQFF
TRBJ1-5,few,TRBV7-2,.,TGTGCCAGCAGCTCACAGGGTGGTCAGCCCCAGCATTTT,CASSSQGGQPQHF
TRBJ2-2,.,TRBV28,.,TGTGCCACCTTCCCCGACAGTCCGCGGTCCGGGGAGCTGTTTTTT,CATFPDSPRSGELFF
TRBJ1-1,.,TRBV28,TRBD1,TGTGCCAGCAGCCCGGGACAGCTGAACACTGAAGCTTTCTTT,CASSPGQLNTEAFF
TRBJ2-3,.,TRBV10-3,.,TGTGCCATCAATGGCCCTAGCACAGATACGCAGTATTTT,CAINGPSTDTQYF
TRBJ1-1,.,TRBV5-1,TRBD1,TGCGCCAGCAGCACGACAGGGAAGGGGACTGAAGCTTTCTTT,CASSTTGKGTEAFF
TRBJ2-2,.,TRBV18,TRBD2,TGTGCCAGCTCAGTTAGCGGGACCGGGGAGCTGTTTTTT,CASSVSGTGELFF
TRBJ1-2,.,TRBV5-1,.,TGCGCCAGCAGCTTGGAGCAGGCCTATGGCTACACCTTC,CASSLEQAYGYTF
TRBJ2-3,.,TRBV28,TRBD2,TGTGCCAGCAGTAGTACTAGCGGGGGGGCCTGGCGCACAGATACGCAGTATTTT,CASSSTSGGAWRTDTQYF
TRBJ2-7,.,TRBV2,.,TGTGCCAGCAGTACCGGGGTTTCCGGCGAGCAGTACTTC,CASSTGVSGEQYF
TRBJ1-3,.,TRBV30,TRBD1,TGTGCCTGGAGTAGGGGGACAGACTCTGGAAACACCATATATTTT,CAWSRGTDSGNTIYF
TRBJ2-2,once,TRBV6-4,.,TGTGCCAGCAGTGTCACGAACACCGGGGAGCTGTTTTTT,CASSVTNTGELFF
TRBJ2-3,.,TRBV30,.,TGTGCCTGGAGTAGTTGGGGGCTTAGCACAGATACGCAGTATTTT,CAWSSWGLSTDTQYF
TRBJ2-3,.,TRBV7-2,TRBD1,TGTGCCAGCAGTTTTCAGGGGACAGGGACGGATACGCAGTATTTT,CASSFQGTGTDTQYF
TRBJ1-1,.,TRBV7-9,.,TGTGCCAGCGGACCTTTACCGGGGGGCGTGGACACTGAAGCTTTCTTT,CASGPLPGGVDTEAFF
TRBJ2-1,once,TRBV25-1,.,TGTGCCAGCGAGGGGGGGGCTAGCGGAGAGAATGAGCAGTTCTTC,CASEGGASGENEQFF
TRBJ1-1,.,TRBV4-2,.,TGTGCCAGCGGCCAAGCGGGGGGAATGAACACTGAAGCTTTCTTT,CASGQAGGMNTEAFF
TRBJ1-2,.,TRBV10-3,TRBD1,TGTGCCATCAGTCTACAGACAGGGGAAGATGGCTACACCTTC,CAISLQTGEDGYTF
TRBJ2-6,.,TRBV21-1,.,TGTGCCAGCAACCACTTGATTGACTCTGGGGCCAACGTCCTGACTTTC,CASNHLIDSGANVLTF
TRBJ2-7,.,TRBV6-6,TRBD1,TGTGCCAGCAGTTACTCACAGGGGCGCCTATCCTACGAGCAGTACTTC,CASSYSQGRLSYEQYF
TRBJ2-7,.,TRBV7-2,TRBD2,TGTGCCAGCAGCCGATGGACTAGCGGGTCCTACGAGCAGTACTTC,CASSRWTSGSYEQYF
TRBJ1-2,few,TRBV11-2,TRBD1,TGTGCCAGCAGCCTTAAGACAGGGATTGATAACTATGGCTACACCTTC,CASSLKTGIDNYGYTF
TRBJ1-1,few,TRBV6-5,.,TGTGCCAGCACCCAGGGTATCGGTAAAGCTTTCTTT,CASTQGIGKAFF
TRBJ1-1,.,TRBV10-3,.,TGTGCCATCAGTGAGTGGGAGGGTGAAGCTTTCTTT,CAISEWEGEAFF
TRBJ1-5,.,TRBV6-5,.,TGTGCCAGCAGACTCTCGACAGTTAGCAATCAGCCCCAGCATTTT,CASRLSTVSNQPQHF
TRBJ1-2,.,TRBV5-1,.,TGCGCCAGCAGCTTGGACAGGGAAAGTCAGGGCTACACCTTC,CASSLDRESQGYTF
TRBJ1-2,.,TRBV5-1,.,TGCGCCAGCAGCTTTGCAGAGGCCTATGGCTACACCTTC,CASSFAEAYGYTF
TRBJ2-5,.,TRBV7-2,TRBD2,TGTGCCAGCAGCTTAGGGGGGGGTCGAGAGACCCAGTACTTC,CASSLGGGRETQYF
TRBJ1-2,.,TRBV28,.,TGTGCCAGCAGTCTCGTCGACCTTCGGGGTGGCTACACCTTC,CASSLVDLRGGYTF
TRBJ2-4,.,TRBV2,TRBD2,TGTGCCAGCAGTGGGACTAGCGCAAACATTCAGTACTTC,CASSGTSANIQYF
TRBJ2-3,.,TRBV4-3,TRBD2,TGCGCCAGCAGCCAAGATGGGACTAGCGGCACAGATACGCAGTATTTT,CASSQDGTSGTDTQYF
TRBJ1-4,.,TRBV5-1,.,TGCGCCAGCAGCTTAAGGGGGGGCAGGTCTGAAAAACTGTTTTTT,CASSLRGGRSEKLFF
TRBJ2-7,.,TRBV28,TRBD2,TGTGCCTCAATAGCGGGGGGAACCTCCTACGAGCAGTACTTC,CASIAGGTSYEQYF
TRBJ1-4,.,TRBV6-5,.,TGTGCCAGCAGTTCCAGCGGTGCGACTAATGAAAAACTGTTTTTT,CASSSSGATNEKLFF
TRBJ2-1,.,TRBV18,.,TGTGCCAGCTCACCACGGGAGAGCTCCTACAATGAGCAGTTCTTC,CASSPRESSYNEQFF
TRBJ2-1,.,TRBV28,TRBD1,TGTGCCAGCAAATTAACGGACAGGGGGCTTGAGCAGTTCTTC,CASKLTDRGLEQFF
TRBJ2-7,many,TRBV5-4,TRBD2,TGTGCCAGCAGCATGAATAAGGGACTAGCGGGTGGCGAGCAGTACTTC,CASSMNKGLAGGEQYF
TRBJ2-7,.,TRBV11-2,TRBD2,TGTGCCAGCAGCCACACGGGACTAGCTGCCTACGAGCAGTACTTC,CASSHTGLAAYEQYF
TRBJ2-1,few,TRBV30,TRBD1,TGTGCCTGGAGTGGGGAGGGACAGGGGGGCAATGAGCAGTTCTTC,CAWSGEGQGGNEQFF
TRBJ1-1,.,TRBV5-1,TRBD1,TGCGCCAGCAGCCTAAGGACAGGGGAGGGTGTTTACACTGAAGCTTTCTTT,CASSLRTGEGVYTEAFF
TRBJ1-2,.,TRBV4-1,.,TGCGCCAGCAGCCAAGCATGGTCTGACATTAACTATGGCTACACCTTC,CASSQAWSDINYGYTF
TRBJ2-7,.,TRBV7-2,.,TGTGCCAGCAGCTTAGCGCTCCTGGTCCCAGGGGAGCAGTACTTC,CASSLALLVPGEQYF
TRBJ1-2,once,TRBV27,.,TGTGCCAGCAGCCCTATTTTACGAGGGTCCAACTATGGCTACACCTTC,CASSPILRGSNYGYTF
TRBJ1-5,.,TRBV6-6,.,TGTGCCAGCAGTTACAGTCGGCCGGGTACTCAGCCCCAGCATTTT,CASSYSRPGTQPQHF
TRBJ1-1,.,TRBV18,TRBD1,TGTGCCAGCTCACATACCGGGACAGGGGTTAGTGGAACTGAAGCTTTCTTT,CASSHTGTGVSGTEAFF
TRBJ2-3,.,TRBV19,TRBD2,TGTGCCAGTAGTATAAGACTAGCGGTCACAGATACGCAGTATTTT,CASSIRLAVTDTQYF
TRBJ1-5,.,TRBV19,TRBD1,TGTGCCAGTAGTATTCAGGGGGCACTCCATAATCAGCCCCAGCATTTT,CASSIQGALHNQPQHF
TRBJ2-5,.,TRBV18,.,TGTGCCAGCTCACTATTGACTGAAGAGACCCAGTACTTC,CASSLLTEETQYF
TRBJ2-3,few,TRBV6-6,TRBD2,TGTGCCAGCGTCGCGGGGGGATGGGTAGATACGCAGTATTTT,CASVAGGWVDTQYF